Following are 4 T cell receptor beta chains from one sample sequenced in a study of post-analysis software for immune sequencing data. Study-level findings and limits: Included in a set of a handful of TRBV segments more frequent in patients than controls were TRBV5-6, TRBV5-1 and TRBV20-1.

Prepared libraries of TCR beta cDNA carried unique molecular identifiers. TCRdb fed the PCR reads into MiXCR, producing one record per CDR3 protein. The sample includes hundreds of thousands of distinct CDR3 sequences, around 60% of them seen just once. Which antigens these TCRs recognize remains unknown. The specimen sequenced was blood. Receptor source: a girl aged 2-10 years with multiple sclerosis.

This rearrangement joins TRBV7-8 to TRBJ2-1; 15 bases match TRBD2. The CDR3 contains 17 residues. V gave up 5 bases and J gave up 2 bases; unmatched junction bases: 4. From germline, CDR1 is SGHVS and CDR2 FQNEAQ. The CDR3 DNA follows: TGTGCCAGCAGCGCGGGACTAGCGGGGGGTCCCTACAATGAGCAGTTCTTC. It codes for CASSAGLAGGPYNEQFF.

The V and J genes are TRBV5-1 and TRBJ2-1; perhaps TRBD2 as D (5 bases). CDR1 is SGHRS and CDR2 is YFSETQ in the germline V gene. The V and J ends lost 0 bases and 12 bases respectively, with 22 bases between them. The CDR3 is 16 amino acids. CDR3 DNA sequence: TGCGCCAGCAGCTTGGCCCGTTGGGCAGAGAGGGATGTGCAGTTCTTC. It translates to CASSLARWAERDVQFF.

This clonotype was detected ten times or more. The CDR3 protein is CASRSRGQKGYGYTF. The CDR3 bases are TGTGCCAGCAGGTCCCGGGGGCAGAAGGGCTATGGCTACACCTTC. This chain connects TRBV12-3 or TRBV12-4 to TRBJ1-2; TRBD1 is a possible D gene (6 bases). The CDR3 runs 15 residues. The V and J ends lost 6 bases and 4 bases respectively, with 18 bases between them.

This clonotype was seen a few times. DNA for the CDR3: TGCAGTGGAAGGAACCAGGGTTTTATGGGGACCCAGTACTTC. Translated, it gives CSGRNQGFMGTQYF. V and J are TRBV20-1 and TRBJ2-7, with D possibly matching TRBD1 (5 bases). The DNA matches TRBJ2-5 better at its end, which makes the J call doubtful. Germline-derived CDR1 and CDR2 are DFQATT and SNEGSKA (reference sequence). This CDR3 is built from 14 residues.